This T cell receptor (beta chain) appears in the sequencing data of a study of T-cell reconstitution after alpha-beta-depleted transplantation in children. The study, taken as a whole, reports: Surviving recipient T cells and intrathymic progenitors accounted for some patients' high TCRbeta diversity at day 60. A year post-transplant, T-cell counts and diversity derived mostly from newly produced T cells.

Preparation of the TCRbeta library was carried out with unique molecular identifiers. Via MiXCR, TCRdb re-called the PCR reads, giving one row per CDR3 protein. The table has 300,000 to 400,000 distinct CDR3 sequences, about a sixth seen once. Details on this clonotype: What it binds is unknown.

This specimen consisted of PBMCs, mostly from graft donor cells, obtained 360 days after TCRalphabeta/CD19-depleted stem cell transplant. This receptor was identified in a male patient between 2 and 10 years old who had a stem cell transplant for acute lymphoblastic leukemia, so the T cells may come from the graft donor.

CDR3 DNA: TGTGCCAGCAGCCTAAGAAGGACTAGCGCGAGAGTGACTAGCACAGATACGCAGTATTTT. This sequence encodes CASSLRRTSARVTSTDTQYF. The rearrangement links TRBV11-1 to TRBJ2-3, with TRBD2 matching 9 bases. Per germline, CDR1 SGHAT and CDR2 FQDESV (reference sequence). V was pared by 5 bases and J by 0 bases, with 18 bases of the junction left unmatched. The CDR3 spans 20 residues.